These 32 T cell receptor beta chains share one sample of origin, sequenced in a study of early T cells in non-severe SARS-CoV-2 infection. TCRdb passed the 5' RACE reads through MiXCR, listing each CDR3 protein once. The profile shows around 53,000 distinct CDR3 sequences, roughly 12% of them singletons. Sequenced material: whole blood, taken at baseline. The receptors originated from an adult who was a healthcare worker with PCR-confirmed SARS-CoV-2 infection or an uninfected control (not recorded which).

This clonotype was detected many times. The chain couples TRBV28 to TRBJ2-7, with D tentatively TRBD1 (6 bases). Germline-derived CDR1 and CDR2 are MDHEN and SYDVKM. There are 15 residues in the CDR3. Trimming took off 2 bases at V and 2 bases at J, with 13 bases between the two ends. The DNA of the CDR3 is TGTGCCAGCAGTTTAGCGAACAGGGCCACCTACGAGCAGTACTTC. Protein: CASSLANRATYEQYF.

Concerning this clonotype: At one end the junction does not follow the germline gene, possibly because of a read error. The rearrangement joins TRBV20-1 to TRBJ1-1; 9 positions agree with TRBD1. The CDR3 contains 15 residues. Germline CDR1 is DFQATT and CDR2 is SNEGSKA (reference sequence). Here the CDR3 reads CSARMDRGMKTEAFF. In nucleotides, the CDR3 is TGCAGTGCTAGAATGGACAGGGGAATGAAGACTGAAGCTTTCTTT.

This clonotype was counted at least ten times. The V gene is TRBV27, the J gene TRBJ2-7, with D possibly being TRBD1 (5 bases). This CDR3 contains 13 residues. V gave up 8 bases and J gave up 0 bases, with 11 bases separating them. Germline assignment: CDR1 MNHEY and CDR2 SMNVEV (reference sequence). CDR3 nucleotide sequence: TGTGCCAGCGCCAGGGCTAGCTCCTACGAGCAGTACTTC. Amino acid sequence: CASARASSYEQYF.

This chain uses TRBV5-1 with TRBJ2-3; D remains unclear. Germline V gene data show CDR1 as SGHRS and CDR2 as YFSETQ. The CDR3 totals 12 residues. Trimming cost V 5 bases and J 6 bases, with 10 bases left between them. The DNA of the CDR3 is TGCGCCAGCAGACCTAACTCGGATACGCAGTATTTT. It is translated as CASRPNSDTQYF. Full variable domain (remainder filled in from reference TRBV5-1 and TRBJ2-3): KAGVTQTPRYLIKTRGQQVTLSCSPISGHRSVSWYQQTPGQGLQFLFEYFSETQRNKGNFPGRFSGRQFSNSRSEMNVSTLELGDSALYLCASRPNSDTQYFGPGTRLTVL.

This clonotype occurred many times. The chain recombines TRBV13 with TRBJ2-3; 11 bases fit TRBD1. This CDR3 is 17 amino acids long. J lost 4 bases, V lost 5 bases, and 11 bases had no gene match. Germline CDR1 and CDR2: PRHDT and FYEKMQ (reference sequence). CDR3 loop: CASSIFRGQGAPDTQYF. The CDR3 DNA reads TGTGCCAGCAGCATCTTTCGCGGACAGGGGGCCCCAGATACGCAGTATTTT.

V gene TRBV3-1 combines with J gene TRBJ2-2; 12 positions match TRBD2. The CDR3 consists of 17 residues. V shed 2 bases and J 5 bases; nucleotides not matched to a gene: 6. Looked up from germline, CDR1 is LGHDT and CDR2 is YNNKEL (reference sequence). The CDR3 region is CASSQLAGGQRTGELFF. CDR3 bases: TGTGCCAGCAGCCAACTAGCGGGAGGGCAACGGACCGGGGAGCTGTTTTTT.

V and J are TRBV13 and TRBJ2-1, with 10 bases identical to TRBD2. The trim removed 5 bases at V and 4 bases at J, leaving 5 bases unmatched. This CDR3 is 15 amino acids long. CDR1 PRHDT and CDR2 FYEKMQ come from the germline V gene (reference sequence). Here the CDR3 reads CASSHATSGYNEQFF. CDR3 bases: TGTGCCAGCAGCCATGCGACTAGCGGGTACAATGAGCAGTTCTTC.

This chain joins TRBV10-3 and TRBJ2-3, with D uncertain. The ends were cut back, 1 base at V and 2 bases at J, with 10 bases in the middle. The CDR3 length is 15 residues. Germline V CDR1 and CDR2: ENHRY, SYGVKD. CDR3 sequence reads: CAISEYGGYTDTQYF. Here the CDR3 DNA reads TGTGCCATCAGTGAGTACGGCGGTTACACAGATACGCAGTATTTT.

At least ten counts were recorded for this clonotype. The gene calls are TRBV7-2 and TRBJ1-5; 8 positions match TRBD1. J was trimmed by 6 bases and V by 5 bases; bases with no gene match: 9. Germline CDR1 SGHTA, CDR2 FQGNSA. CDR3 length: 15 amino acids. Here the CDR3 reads CASSAQTGGSQPQHF. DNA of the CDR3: TGTGCCAGCAGCGCTCAAACAGGGGGTAGTCAGCCCCAGCATTTT.

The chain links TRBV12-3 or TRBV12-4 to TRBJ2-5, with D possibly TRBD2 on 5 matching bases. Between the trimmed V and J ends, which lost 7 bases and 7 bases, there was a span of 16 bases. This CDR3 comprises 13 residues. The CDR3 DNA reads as TGTGCCAGCACCTCGAGGGCCCCGTGGACCCAGTACTTC. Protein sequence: CASTSRAPWTQYF.

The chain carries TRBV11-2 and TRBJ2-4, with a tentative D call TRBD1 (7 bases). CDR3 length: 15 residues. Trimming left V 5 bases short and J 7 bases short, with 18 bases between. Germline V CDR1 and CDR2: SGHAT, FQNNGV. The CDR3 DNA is TGTGCCAGCAGCCTTACATCGACAGGGAGGAACATTCAGTACTTC. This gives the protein CASSLTSTGRNIQYF. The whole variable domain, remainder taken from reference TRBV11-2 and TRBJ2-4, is EAGVAQSPRYKIIEKRQSVAFWCNPISGHATLYWYQQILGQGPKLLIQFQNNGVVDDSQLPKDRFSAERLKGVDSTLKIQPAKLEDSAVYLCASSLTSTGRNIQYFGAGTRLSVL.

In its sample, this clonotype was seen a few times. This chain's CDR3 is CASSYLDEQFF. CDR3 DNA: TGTGCCAGCAGCTACCTAGATGAGCAGTTCTTC. V gene TRBV7-2 combines with J gene TRBJ2-1; D gene unclear. V was pared by 4 bases and J by 8 bases, with 6 bases between. The CDR3 has 11 residues. Germline values: CDR1 SGHTA, CDR2 FQGNSA.

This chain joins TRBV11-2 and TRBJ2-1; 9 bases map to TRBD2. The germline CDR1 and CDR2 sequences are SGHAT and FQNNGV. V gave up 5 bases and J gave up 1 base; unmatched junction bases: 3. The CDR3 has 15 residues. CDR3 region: CASSRSGRSYNEQFF. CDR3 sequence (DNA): TGTGCCAGCAGCCGAAGCGGGAGGTCCTACAATGAGCAGTTCTTC.

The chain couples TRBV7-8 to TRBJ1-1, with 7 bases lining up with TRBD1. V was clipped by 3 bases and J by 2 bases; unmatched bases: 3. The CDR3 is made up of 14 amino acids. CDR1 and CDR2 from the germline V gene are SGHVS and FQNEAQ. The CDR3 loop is CASSFGQDNTEAFF. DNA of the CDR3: TGTGCCAGCAGCTTTGGACAGGACAACACTGAAGCTTTCTTT. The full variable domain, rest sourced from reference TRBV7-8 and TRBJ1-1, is GAGVSQSPRYKVAKRGQDVALRCDPISGHVSLFWYQQALGQGPEFLTYFQNEAQLDKSGLPSDRFFAERPEGSVSTLKIQRTQQEDSAVYLCASSFGQDNTEAFFGQGTRLTVV.

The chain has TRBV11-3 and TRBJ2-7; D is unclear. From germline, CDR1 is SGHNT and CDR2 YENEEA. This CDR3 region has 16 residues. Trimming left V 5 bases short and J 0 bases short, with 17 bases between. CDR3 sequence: CASSDRTVSNSYEQYF. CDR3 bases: TGTGCCAGCAGCGACCGGACGGTCAGTAACTCCTACGAGCAGTACTTC. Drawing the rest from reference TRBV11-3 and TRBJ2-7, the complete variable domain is EAGVVQSPRYKIIEKKQPVAFWCNPISGHNTLYWYLQNLGQGPELLIRYENEEAVDDSQLPKDRFSAERLKGVDSTLKIQPAELGDSAVYLCASSDRTVSNSYEQYFGPGTRLTVT.

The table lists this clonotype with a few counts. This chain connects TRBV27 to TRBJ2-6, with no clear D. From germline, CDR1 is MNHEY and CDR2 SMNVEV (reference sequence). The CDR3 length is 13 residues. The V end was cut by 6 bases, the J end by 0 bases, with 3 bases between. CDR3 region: CASSHSGANVLTF. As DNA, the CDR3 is TGTGCCAGCAGCCACTCTGGGGCCAACGTCCTGACTTTC.

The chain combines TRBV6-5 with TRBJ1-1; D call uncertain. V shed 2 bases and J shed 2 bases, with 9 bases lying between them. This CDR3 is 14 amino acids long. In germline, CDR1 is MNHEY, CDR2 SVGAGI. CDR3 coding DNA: TGTGCCAGCAGTTACGGTAGGGAAAACACTGAAGCTTTCTTT. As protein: CASSYGRENTEAFF.

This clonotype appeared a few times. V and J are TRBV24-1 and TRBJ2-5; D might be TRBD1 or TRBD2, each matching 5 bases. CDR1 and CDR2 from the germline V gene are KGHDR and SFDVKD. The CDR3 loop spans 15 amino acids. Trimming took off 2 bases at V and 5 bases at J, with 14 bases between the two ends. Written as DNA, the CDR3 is TGTGCCACCAGTGATTATGGGGGAGTTACGGAGACCCAGTACTTC. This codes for CATSDYGGVTETQYF.

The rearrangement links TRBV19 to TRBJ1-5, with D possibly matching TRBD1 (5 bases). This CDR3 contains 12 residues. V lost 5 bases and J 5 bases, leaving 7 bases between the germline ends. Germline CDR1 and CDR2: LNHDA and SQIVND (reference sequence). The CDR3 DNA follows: TGTGCCAGTAGTTACAGGTATCAGCCCCAGCATTTT. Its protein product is CASSYRYQPQHF.

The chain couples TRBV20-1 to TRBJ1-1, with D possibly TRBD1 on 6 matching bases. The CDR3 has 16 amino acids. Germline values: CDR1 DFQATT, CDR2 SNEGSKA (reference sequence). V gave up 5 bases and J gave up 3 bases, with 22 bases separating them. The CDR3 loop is CSAPPPFNRVYTEAFF. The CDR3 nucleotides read TGCAGTGCTCCTCCGCCTTTCAACAGGGTCTACACTGAAGCTTTCTTT.

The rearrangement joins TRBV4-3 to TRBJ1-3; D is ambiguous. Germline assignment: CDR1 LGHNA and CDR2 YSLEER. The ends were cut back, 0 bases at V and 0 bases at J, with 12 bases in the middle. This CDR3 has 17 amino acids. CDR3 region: CASSQDQEPRSGNTIYF. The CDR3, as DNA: TGCGCCAGCAGCCAAGATCAGGAACCCCGCTCTGGAAACACCATATATTTT.

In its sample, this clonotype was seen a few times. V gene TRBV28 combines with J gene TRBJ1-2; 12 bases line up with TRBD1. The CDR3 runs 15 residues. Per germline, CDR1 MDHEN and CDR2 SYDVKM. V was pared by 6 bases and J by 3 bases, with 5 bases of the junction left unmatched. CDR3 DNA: TGTGCCAGCAGCCCGGGACAGGGGGCCTACTATGGCTACACCTTC. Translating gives CASSPGQGAYYGYTF.

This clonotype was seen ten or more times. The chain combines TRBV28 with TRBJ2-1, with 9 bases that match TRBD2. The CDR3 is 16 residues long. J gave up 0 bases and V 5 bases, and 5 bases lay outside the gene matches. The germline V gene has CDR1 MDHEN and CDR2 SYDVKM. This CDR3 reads CASSVTSGSSYNEQFF. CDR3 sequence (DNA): TGTGCCAGCAGTGTGACTAGCGGAAGCTCCTACAATGAGCAGTTCTTC.

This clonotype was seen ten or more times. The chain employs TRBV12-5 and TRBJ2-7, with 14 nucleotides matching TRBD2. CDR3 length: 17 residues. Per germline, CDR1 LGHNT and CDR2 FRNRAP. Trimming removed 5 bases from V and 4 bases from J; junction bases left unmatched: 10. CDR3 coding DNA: TGTGCTAGTGGTCGAACCGGGACTAGCGGGAGTCAGTACGAGCAGTACTTC. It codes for CASGRTGTSGSQYEQYF.

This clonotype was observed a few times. In DNA, the CDR3 is TGTGCCAGCAGCCCAGTTGGCGGGAGGGGCAGCACAGATACGCAGTATTTT. Its translation: CASSPVGGRGSTDTQYF. The chain combines TRBV12-3 or TRBV12-4 with TRBJ2-3; 9 nucleotides match TRBD2. The CDR3 covers 17 residues. Unmatched junction bases numbered 10, after V lost 6 bases and J lost 0 bases.

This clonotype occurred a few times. Here the CDR3 DNA reads TGTGCCAGCTCACCATCGCCAAGGGGCACCGGGGAGCTGTTTTTT. Protein: CASSPSPRGTGELFF. The chain carries TRBV18 and TRBJ2-2, with D perhaps matching TRBD1 (5 bases). V shed 2 bases and J shed 4 bases, with 11 bases lying between them. The CDR3 has 15 residues. CDR1 KGHSH and CDR2 LQKENI come from the germline V gene.

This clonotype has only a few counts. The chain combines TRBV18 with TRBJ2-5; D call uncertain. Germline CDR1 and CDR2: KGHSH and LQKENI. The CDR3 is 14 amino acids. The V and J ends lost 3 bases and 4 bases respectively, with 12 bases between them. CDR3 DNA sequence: TGTGCCAGCTCACCTAAGGTAGAAGGAGAGACCCAGTACTTC. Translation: CASSPKVEGETQYF.

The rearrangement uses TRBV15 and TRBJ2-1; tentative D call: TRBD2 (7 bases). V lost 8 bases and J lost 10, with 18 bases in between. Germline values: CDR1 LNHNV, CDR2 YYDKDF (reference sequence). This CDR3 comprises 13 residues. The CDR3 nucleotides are TGTGCCACCGCCAGGGGCGGGAGCTACGAGCAGTTCTTC. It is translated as CATARGGSYEQFF.

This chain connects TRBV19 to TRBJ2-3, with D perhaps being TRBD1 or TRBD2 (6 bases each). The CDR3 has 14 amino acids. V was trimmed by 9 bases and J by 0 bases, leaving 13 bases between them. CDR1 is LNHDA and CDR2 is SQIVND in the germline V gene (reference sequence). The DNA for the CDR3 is TGTGCCAGCAGAGGGGGGTTTAGCACAGATACGCAGTATTTT. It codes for CASRGGFSTDTQYF.

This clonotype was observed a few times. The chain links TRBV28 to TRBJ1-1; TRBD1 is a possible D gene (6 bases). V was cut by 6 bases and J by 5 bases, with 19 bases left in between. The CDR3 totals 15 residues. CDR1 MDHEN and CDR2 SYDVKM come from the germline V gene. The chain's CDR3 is CASRTQGPTGTEAFF. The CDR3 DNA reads TGTGCCAGCAGGACCCAGGGTCCCACAGGGACTGAAGCTTTCTTT.

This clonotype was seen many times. Here the CDR3 reads CATSDPRQGNNEKLFF. The CDR3, as DNA: TGTGCCACCAGTGACCCGCGACAGGGGAATAATGAAAAACTGTTTTTT. This chain links TRBV24-1 with TRBJ1-4; TRBD1 aligns across 8 bases. J was trimmed by 4 bases and V by 4 bases; bases with no gene match: 7. The CDR3 loop spans 16 amino acids. Germline V gene data show CDR1 as KGHDR and CDR2 as SFDVKD.

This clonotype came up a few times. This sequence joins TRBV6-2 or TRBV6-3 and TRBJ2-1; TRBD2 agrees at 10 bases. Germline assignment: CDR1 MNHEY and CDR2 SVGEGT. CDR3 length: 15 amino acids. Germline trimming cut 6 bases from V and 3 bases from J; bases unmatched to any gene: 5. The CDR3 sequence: CASRRLAGDYNEQFF. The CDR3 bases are TGTGCCAGCAGGAGACTAGCGGGCGACTACAATGAGCAGTTCTTC.